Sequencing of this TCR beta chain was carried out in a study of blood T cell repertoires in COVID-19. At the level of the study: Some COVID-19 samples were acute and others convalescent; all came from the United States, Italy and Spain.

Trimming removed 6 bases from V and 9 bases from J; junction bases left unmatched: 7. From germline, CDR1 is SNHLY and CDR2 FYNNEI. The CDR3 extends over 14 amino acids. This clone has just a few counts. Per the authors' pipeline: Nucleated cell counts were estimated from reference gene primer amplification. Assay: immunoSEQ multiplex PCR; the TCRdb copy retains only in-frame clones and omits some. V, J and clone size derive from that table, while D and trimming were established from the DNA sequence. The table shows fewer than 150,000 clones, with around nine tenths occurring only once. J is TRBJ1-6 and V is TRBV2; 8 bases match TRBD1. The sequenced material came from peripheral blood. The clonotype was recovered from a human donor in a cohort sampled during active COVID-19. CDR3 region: CASRKGQGGSPLHF. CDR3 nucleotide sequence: TGTGCCAGCAGGAAAGGACAGGGTGGTTCACCCCTCCACTTT.